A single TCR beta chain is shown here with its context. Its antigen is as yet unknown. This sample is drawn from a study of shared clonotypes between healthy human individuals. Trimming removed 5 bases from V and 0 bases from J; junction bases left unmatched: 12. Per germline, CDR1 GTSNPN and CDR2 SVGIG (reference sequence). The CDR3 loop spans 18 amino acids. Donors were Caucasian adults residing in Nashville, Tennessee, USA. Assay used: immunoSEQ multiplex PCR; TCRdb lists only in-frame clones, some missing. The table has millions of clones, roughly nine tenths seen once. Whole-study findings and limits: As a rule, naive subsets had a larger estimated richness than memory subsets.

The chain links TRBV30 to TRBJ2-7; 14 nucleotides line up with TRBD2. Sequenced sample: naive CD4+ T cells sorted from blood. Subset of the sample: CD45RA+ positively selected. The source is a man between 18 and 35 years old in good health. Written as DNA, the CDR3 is TGTGCCTGGGAGCGATCTAGGACTAGCGGGGGGTCCTCCTACGAGCAGTACTTC. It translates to CAWERSRTSGGSSYEQYF.